The present T cell receptor beta chain was sequenced within a study of graft-versus-host responses after intestinal transplantation. Study-level background: Grafts were multivisceral, liver-intestinal, or isolated intestinal. Every one of the recipients received anti-thymocyte globulin induction and afterwards took tacrolimus and steroids for about 3 years.

This CDR3 has 16 residues. V shed 9 bases and J 5 bases; nucleotides not matched to a gene: 14. CDR1 LNHDA and CDR2 SQIVND come from the germline V gene (reference sequence). About this clone itself: Its target is not known.

The assay was immunoSEQ multiplex PCR, and TCRdb's table has in-frame clones only and misses some. The sample has tens of thousands of clones, approximately 90% seen once. Regarding the study as a whole: The marrow of recipients harbored GvH clones, and ileum or blood showed some of them first. Circulating GvH clone levels at their peak were associated with HvG declines (early post-transplant).

The chain has TRBV19 and TRBJ2-7; 12 bases map to TRBD1. Here the sequenced sample was PBMCs, taken 98 days after intestinal transplantation. This receptor was identified in a human patient who received an intestinal transplant, so some T cells may come from the graft donor. The CDR3 sequence: CASQTPPGQGAHEQYF. The DNA for the CDR3 is TGTGCCAGCCAAACTCCTCCGGGACAGGGGGCCCACGAGCAGTACTTC.